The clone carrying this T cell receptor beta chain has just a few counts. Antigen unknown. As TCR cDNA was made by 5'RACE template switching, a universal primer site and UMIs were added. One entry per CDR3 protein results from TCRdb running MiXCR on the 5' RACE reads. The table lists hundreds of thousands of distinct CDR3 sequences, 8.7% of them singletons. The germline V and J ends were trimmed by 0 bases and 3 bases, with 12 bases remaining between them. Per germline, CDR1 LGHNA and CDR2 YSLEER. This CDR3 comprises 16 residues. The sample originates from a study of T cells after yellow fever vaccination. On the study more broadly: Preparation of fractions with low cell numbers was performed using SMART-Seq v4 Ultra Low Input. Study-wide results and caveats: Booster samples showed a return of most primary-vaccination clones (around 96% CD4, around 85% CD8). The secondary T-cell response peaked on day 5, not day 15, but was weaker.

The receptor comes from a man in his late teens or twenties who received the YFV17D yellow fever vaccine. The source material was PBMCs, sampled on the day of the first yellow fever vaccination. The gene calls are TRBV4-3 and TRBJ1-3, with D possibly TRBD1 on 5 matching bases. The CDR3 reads CASSQDRRGVGNTIYF. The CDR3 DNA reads TGCGCCAGCAGCCAAGATCGGAGGGGAGTTGGAAACACCATATATTTT.